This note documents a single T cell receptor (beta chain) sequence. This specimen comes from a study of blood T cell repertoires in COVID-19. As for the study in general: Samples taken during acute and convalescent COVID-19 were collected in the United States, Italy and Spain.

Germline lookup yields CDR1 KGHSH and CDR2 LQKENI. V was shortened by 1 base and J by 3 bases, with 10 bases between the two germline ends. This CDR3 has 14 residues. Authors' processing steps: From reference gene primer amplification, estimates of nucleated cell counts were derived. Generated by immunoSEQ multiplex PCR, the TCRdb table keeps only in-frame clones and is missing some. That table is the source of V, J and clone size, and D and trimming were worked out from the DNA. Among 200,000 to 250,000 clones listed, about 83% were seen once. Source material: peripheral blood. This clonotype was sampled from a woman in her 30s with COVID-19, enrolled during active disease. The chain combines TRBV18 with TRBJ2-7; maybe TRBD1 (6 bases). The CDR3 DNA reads TGTGCCAGCTCACCACAGGACAGAAACTACGAGCAGTACTTC. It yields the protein CASSPQDRNYEQYF. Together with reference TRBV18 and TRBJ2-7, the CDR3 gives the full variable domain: NAGVMQNPRHLVRRRGQEARLRCSPMKGHSHVYWYRQLPEEGLKFMVYLQKENIIDESGMPKERFSAEFPKEGPSILRIQQVVRGDSAAYFCASSPQDRNYEQYFGPGTRLTVT.